Below, 7 T cell receptor beta chains from the same sample are listed, as sequenced in a study of OX40 agonist ivuxolimab in advanced cancers. The protocol was immunoSEQ multiplex PCR, while the TCRdb copy is restricted to in-frame clones and leaves out a portion. The data show 10,000 to 15,000 clones, with around 74% seen just once and roughly 29% held by the top ten. The sample in question was CD4+ or CD8+ T cells sorted from blood, obtained in a trial of the OX40 agonist ivuxolimab. The origin of the receptors is an adult with an advanced solid tumor such as melanoma, head and neck, liver or kidney cancer.

This chain uses TRBV28 with TRBJ2-3; 8 bases agree with TRBD1. Germline CDR1 reads MDHEN; CDR2 reads SYDVKM. V shed 3 bases and J 5 bases; nucleotides not matched to a gene: 7. CDR3 length: 15 residues. The CDR3 is CASSLDRVKGDTQYF. The CDR3 nucleotides read TGTGCCAGCAGTTTGGACAGGGTGAAGGGAGATACGCAGTATTTT.

The chain combines TRBV28 with TRBJ2-1; 11 positions agree with TRBD2. J gave up 6 bases and V 4 bases, and 5 bases lay outside the gene matches. Germline CDR1 reads MDHEN; CDR2 reads SYDVKM. This CDR3 region has 15 residues. The CDR3 loop is CASSYLAGGLNEQFF. The CDR3 nucleotides read TGTGCCAGCAGTTATCTAGCGGGAGGTCTCAATGAGCAGTTCTTC.

The rearrangement links TRBV7-2 to TRBJ2-7, with 10 bases lining up with TRBD2. Germline CDR1 is SGHTA and CDR2 is FQGNSA. V shed 5 bases and J 0 bases; nucleotides not matched to a gene: 16. The CDR3 loop spans 19 amino acids. The chain's CDR3 is CASSPIVQPSGSLSYEQYV. The CDR3 DNA reads TGTGCCAGCAGCCCAATAGTCCAACCTAGCGGGAGCCTCTCCTACGAGCAGTACGTC.

The chain links TRBV6-4 to TRBJ2-1, with 8 bases identical to TRBD2. Germline CDR1 is MRHNA and CDR2 is SNTAGT. The CDR3 loop spans 16 amino acids. V was clipped by 6 bases and J by 0 bases; unmatched bases: 7. The CDR3 protein is CASSWVSGSSYNEQFF. CDR3 bases: TGTGCCAGCAGCTGGGTGAGCGGGAGCTCCTACAATGAGCAGTTCTTC.

The rearrangement links TRBV27 to TRBJ1-1; perhaps TRBD1 as D (5 bases). Trimming left V 3 bases short and J 3 bases short, with 11 bases between. CDR3 length: 14 amino acids. Per the germline V gene, CDR1 is MNHEY and CDR2 is SMNVEV (reference sequence). CDR3 protein: CASSFNRRDTEAFF. CDR3 sequence (DNA): TGTGCCAGCAGTTTCAACAGGAGGGACACTGAAGCTTTCTTT.

V is TRBV1 and J is TRBJ2-2; the table's D call, TRBD1, has no DNA check behind it. TRBV1 is a listed pseudogene. The length of the CDR3 is 14 residues. The CDR3 loop reads CTSRRTGGIGELFF. The CDR3 DNA reads as TGCACCAGCAGACGGACAGGGGGCATCGGGGAGCTGTTTTTT.

The chain employs TRBV28 and TRBJ2-7, with 8 bases lining up with TRBD2. This CDR3 has 15 residues. Germline V lookup: CDR1 MDHEN, CDR2 SYDVKM. The V gene end was trimmed by 3 bases and the J gene end by 5 bases; junction bases not matched to a gene: 9. Here the CDR3 reads CASSLGEREMNEQYF. The CDR3 DNA reads TGTGCCAGCAGTTTGGGAGAGCGGGAGATGAACGAGCAGTACTTC.